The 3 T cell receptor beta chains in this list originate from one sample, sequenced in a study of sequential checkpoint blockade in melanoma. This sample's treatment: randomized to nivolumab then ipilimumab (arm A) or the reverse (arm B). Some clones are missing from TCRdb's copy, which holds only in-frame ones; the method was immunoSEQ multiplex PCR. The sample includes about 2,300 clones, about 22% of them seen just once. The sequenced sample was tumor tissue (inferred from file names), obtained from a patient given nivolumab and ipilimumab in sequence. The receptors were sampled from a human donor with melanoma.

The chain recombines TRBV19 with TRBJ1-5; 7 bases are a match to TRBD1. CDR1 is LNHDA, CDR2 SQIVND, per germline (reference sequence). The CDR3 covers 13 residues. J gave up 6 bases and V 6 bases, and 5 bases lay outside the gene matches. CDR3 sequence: CASRRQGGQPQHF. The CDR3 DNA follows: TGTGCCAGTAGAAGACAGGGAGGTCAGCCCCAGCATTTT. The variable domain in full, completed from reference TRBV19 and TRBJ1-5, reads DGGITQSPKYLFRKEGQNVTLSCEQNLNHDAMYWYRQDPGQGLRLIYYSQIVNDFQKGDIAEGYSVSREKKESFPLTVTSAQKNPTAFYLCASRRQGGQPQHFGDGTRLSIL.

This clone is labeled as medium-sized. The CDR3 region has the DNA TGTGCCAGCAGCTTGACGGGACAGAGCACTGAAGCTTTCTTT. Protein sequence: CASSLTGQSTEAFF. The chain joins TRBV11-3 to TRBJ1-1; 7 bases agree with TRBD1. CDR3 size: 14 residues. The V and J ends lost 3 bases and 4 bases, in that order; junction bases with no gene match: 5. Germline lookup yields CDR1 SGHNT and CDR2 YENEEA.

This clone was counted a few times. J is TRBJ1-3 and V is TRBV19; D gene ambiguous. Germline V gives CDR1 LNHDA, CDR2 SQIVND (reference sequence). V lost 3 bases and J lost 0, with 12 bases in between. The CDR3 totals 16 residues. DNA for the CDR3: TGTGCCAGTAGTATCTGGACCGAAGCCTCTGGAAACACCATATATTTT. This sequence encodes CASSIWTEASGNTIYF.